This record concerns one T cell receptor (beta chain) sequence. Its antigen is as yet unknown. The CDR3 sequence is 13 residues long. The germline gives CDR1 SQVTM, CDR2 ANQGSEA. The ends lost 7 bases at V and 5 bases at J; junction bases unmatched: 8. This entry comes from a study of PD-1 blockade in classical Hodgkin lymphoma. Autologous stem cell transplantation was followed by relapse in every patient, and brentuximab vedotin exposure varied. Only in-frame clones appear in the TCRdb table, and some are missing; sequencing was by immunoSEQ multiplex PCR. The table records about 98,000 clones, around nine tenths of them present only once. Study findings and constraints: Before treatment, TCR diversity in newly diagnosed patients was reportedly lower than in healthy donors. Baseline diversity was lower in partial responders and progressors than complete responders.

This receptor was identified in a human donor with classical Hodgkin lymphoma. The specimen was peripheral blood mononuclear cells (PBMCs), collected at baseline. The gene calls are TRBV29-1 and TRBJ2-5, with TRBD1 matching 9 bases. CDR3 in DNA: TGCAGCGCCAAAAGGGACAGGGATGAGACCCAGTACTTC. This sequence encodes CSAKRDRDETQYF.